Each of the 12 T cell receptor beta chains below was sequenced from the same sample in a study of T cell responses to AZD1222 COVID-19 vaccine. Sequenced by immunoSEQ multiplex PCR; TCRdb stores in-frame clones only, minus some. In the table there are over 110,000 clones, 92% of which are singletons. This specimen consisted of peripheral blood, obtained 28 days after the second AZD1222 dose. These receptors came from an adult who received the AZD1222 COVID-19 vaccine.

This clone has just a few counts. The V and J genes are TRBV6-6 and TRBJ2-7; D ambiguous. CDR1 MNHNY and CDR2 SVGAGI come from the germline V gene (reference sequence). Trimming stripped 6 bases from V and 1 base from J, with 7 bases between. The CDR3 has 12 residues. CDR3 amino acids: CASSHGSYEQYV. CDR3 nucleotides: TGTGCCAGCAGCCACGGATCCTACGAGCAGTACGTC.

The J gene is TRBJ1-4, the V gene TRBV18, with D possibly matching TRBD1 (5 bases). With 8 bases removed from V and 5 bases from J, the gap between germline ends came to 18 bases. Germline assignment: CDR1 KGHSH and CDR2 LQKENI. This CDR3 region has 15 residues. The CDR3 here is CASRSRGRLNEKLFF. As DNA, the CDR3 is TGTGCCAGCCGGTCAAGGGGCCGACTGAATGAAAAACTGTTTTTT.

J is TRBJ2-7 and V is TRBV27, with D unclear. The germline CDR1 and CDR2 sequences are MNHEY and SMNVEV (reference sequence). The CDR3 is 13 residues long. Trimming shortened V by 6 bases and J by 6 bases, and 15 bases separated the two germline ends. CDR3 sequence reads: CASSYFSGAEQYF. DNA of the CDR3: TGTGCCAGCAGCTATTTTTCAGGAGCCGAGCAGTACTTC.

The CDR3 here is CASSTTFYSNQPQHF. In DNA form, the CDR3 reads TGTGCCAGCAGTACGACCTTTTATAGCAATCAGCCCCAGCATTTT. This rearrangement joins TRBV28 to TRBJ1-5; D remains unclear. This CDR3 region has 15 residues. V lost 5 bases and J 0 bases, leaving 11 bases between the germline ends. Germline CDR1 and CDR2: MDHEN and SYDVKM.

The gene calls are TRBV18 and TRBJ2-1, with D possibly matching TRBD2 (5 bases). The V gene's germline CDR1 is KGHSH and CDR2 LQKENI. The CDR3 is 12 amino acids. V lost 6 bases and J 7 bases, leaving 10 bases between the germline ends. In DNA form, the CDR3 reads TGTGCCAGCTCCCCTAGCAGGAATGAGCAGTTCTTC. Protein sequence: CASSPSRNEQFF.

This sequence joins TRBV28 and TRBJ2-7; D may be TRBD1 or TRBD2 (6 bases each). The germline V gene has CDR1 MDHEN and CDR2 SYDVKM. The CDR3 has 15 amino acids. V shed 2 bases and J shed 2 bases, with 13 bases lying between them. The CDR3 DNA reads TGTGCCAGCAGTTTACGGAGGGACAACACCTACGAGCAGTACTTC. Protein: CASSLRRDNTYEQYF. Filled out from reference TRBV28 and TRBJ2-7, the complete variable domain reads DVKVTQSSRYLVKRTGEKVFLECVQDMDHENMFWYRQDPGLGLRLIYFSYDVKMKEKGDIPEGYSVSREKKERFSLILESASTNQTSMYLCASSLRRDNTYEQYFGPGTRLTVT.

This chain uses TRBV28 with TRBJ1-5; 10 nucleotides agree with TRBD1. Germline V CDR1 and CDR2: MDHEN, SYDVKM. The V gene end was trimmed by 6 bases and the J gene end by 4 bases; junction bases not matched to a gene: 15. The CDR3 spans 18 residues. Here the CDR3 reads CASRTVGGDRGLNQPQHF. The CDR3 DNA follows: TGTGCCAGCAGAACCGTCGGGGGGGACAGGGGTTTGAATCAGCCCCAGCATTTT.

This clone has only one observation. V gene TRBV7-9 combines with J gene TRBJ2-7, with D tentatively TRBD2 (5 bases). Germline V CDR1 and CDR2: SEHNR, FQNEAQ (reference sequence). This CDR3 region has 13 residues. Trimming cost V 2 bases and J 1 base, with 6 bases left between them. The CDR3 spells CASSLRGSYEQYF. The DNA of the CDR3 is TGTGCCAGCAGCTTACGGGGTTCCTACGAGCAGTACTTC.

The chain combines TRBV12-5 with TRBJ2-5, with 11 bases lining up with TRBD1. Germline V gene sequence: CDR1 LGHNT, CDR2 FRNRAP. This CDR3 is 18 amino acids long. The trim removed 2 bases at V and 6 bases at J, leaving 14 bases unmatched. CDR3 loop: CASGLPNPPGQGVKTQYF. The CDR3 DNA sequence: TGTGCTAGTGGTTTGCCTAATCCCCCGGGACAGGGGGTAAAGACCCAGTACTTC.

The sample holds a few counts of this clone. The rearrangement joins TRBV5-1 to TRBJ1-1; D is undetermined. Germline V lookup: CDR1 SGHRS, CDR2 YFSETQ. The CDR3 sequence is 14 residues long. V was pared by 4 bases and J by 1 base, with 11 bases between. For the CDR3, the DNA is TGCGCCAGCAGCCGAAGGGCAGGGAACACTGAAGCTTTCTTT. This translates into CASSRRAGNTEAFF. Variable domain in full (rest from reference TRBV5-1 and TRBJ1-1): KAGVTQTPRYLIKTRGQQVTLSCSPISGHRSVSWYQQTPGQGLQFLFEYFSETQRNKGNFPGRFSGRQFSNSRSEMNVSTLELGDSALYLCASSRRAGNTEAFFGQGTRLTVV.

V and J are TRBV19 and TRBJ2-3, with TRBD2 matching 11 bases. The CDR3 is made up of 16 amino acids. With V trimmed by 6 bases and J by 6 bases, 11 bases remained unmatched. Germline-derived CDR1 and CDR2 are LNHDA and SQIVND (reference sequence). CDR3 sequence reads: CASRPTTSGGGDTQYF. The CDR3 region has the DNA TGTGCCAGTAGACCGACCACTAGCGGGGGAGGGGATACGCAGTATTTT. Full variable domain (remainder filled in from reference TRBV19 and TRBJ2-3): DGGITQSPKYLFRKEGQNVTLSCEQNLNHDAMYWYRQDPGQGLRLIYYSQIVNDFQKGDIAEGYSVSREKKESFPLTVTSAQKNPTAFYLCASRPTTSGGGDTQYFGPGTRLTVL.

This sequence joins TRBV6-5 and TRBJ2-7; D possibly corresponds to TRBD2 (7 bases). The CDR3 consists of 15 residues. Germline CDR1 reads MNHEY; CDR2 reads SVGAGI. With 6 bases removed from V and 2 bases from J, the gap between germline ends came to 17 bases. The CDR3 DNA sequence: TGTGCCAGCAGCCTGCTACCGGGGGGCACCTACGAGCAGTACTTC. Its translation is CASSLLPGGTYEQYF.